A single sample is the source of the 28 T cell receptor beta chains below, sequenced in a study of shared clonotypes between healthy human individuals. The protocol was immunoSEQ multiplex PCR, while the TCRdb copy is restricted to in-frame clones and leaves out a portion. The sample yields some 2,400,000 clones, nearly 97% seen once. The sample consisted of naive CD4+ T cells sorted from blood. Stated subset: CD45RA+ positively selected. Receptors were obtained from a man between 18 and 35 years old in good health.

This chain connects TRBV30 to TRBJ2-1, with 8 bases fitting TRBD1. The germline V gene encodes CDR1 GTSNPN and CDR2 SVGIG (reference sequence). J lost 7 bases, V lost 1 base, and 12 bases had no gene match. CDR3 length equals 16 residues. The CDR3 sequence: CAWSGSIQGAWNEQFF. Written as DNA, the CDR3 is TGTGCCTGGAGTGGGTCAATCCAGGGGGCATGGAATGAGCAGTTCTTC.

CDR3 nucleotide sequence: TGCGCCAGCAGCCAAGCGCCCGCGGGGGCTGAAGGGACCCAGTACTTC. Translation gives CASSQAPAGAEGTQYF. The rearrangement joins TRBV4-1 to TRBJ2-5, with D possibly TRBD2 on 7 matching bases. Germline loops: CDR1 MGHRA, CDR2 YSYEKL. Trimming left V 1 base short and J 7 bases short, with 19 bases between. The CDR3 totals 16 residues.

The V and J genes are TRBV5-6 and TRBJ2-3; D not resolved. V was trimmed by 7 bases and J by 0 bases, leaving 12 bases between them. There are 14 residues in the CDR3. Germline assignment: CDR1 SGHDT and CDR2 YYEEEE. The CDR3 loop is CASEAHPSTDTQYF. CDR3 DNA: TGTGCCAGCGAGGCGCACCCTAGCACAGATACGCAGTATTTT.

The rearrangement links TRBV5-6 to TRBJ1-1; D is undetermined. The CDR3 contains 16 residues. Germline values: CDR1 SGHDT, CDR2 YYEEEE. V was clipped by 0 bases and J by 0 bases, with 12 bases between them. The CDR3 nucleotides are TGTGCCAGCAGCTTGGACAGTATACAATTGAACACTGAAGCTTTCTTT. This translates into CASSLDSIQLNTEAFF. The variable domain in full, with the rest retrieved from reference TRBV5-6 and TRBJ1-1, is DAGVTQSPTHLIKTRGQQVTLRCSPKSGHDTVSWYQQALGQGPQFIFQYYEEEERQRGNFPDRFSGHQFPNYSSELNVNALLLGDSALYLCASSLDSIQLNTEAFFGQGTRLTVV.

Comment on this clone: Other DNA sequences in this specimen translate into the identical CDR3. The J gene is TRBJ1-4, the V gene TRBV18; the D is unclear. V dropped 3 bases and J dropped 4 bases, with 9 bases sitting between them. The germline V gene encodes CDR1 KGHSH and CDR2 LQKENI. The CDR3 has 14 residues. CDR3 in DNA: TGTGCCAGCTCACCGGCTGGGAGTAATGAAAAACTGTTTTTT. Amino acids: CASSPAGSNEKLFF.

The V and J genes are TRBV4-1 and TRBJ2-5, with D perhaps assigned TRBD1 or TRBD2 (5 bases each). Germline values: CDR1 MGHRA, CDR2 YSYEKL. The CDR3 consists of 15 residues. V was pared by 0 bases and J by 5 bases, with 13 bases between. CDR3 sequence reads: CASSQDTGWGETQYF. The DNA for the CDR3 is TGCGCCAGCAGCCAAGATACGGGATGGGGGGAGACCCAGTACTTC.

The chain has TRBV9 and TRBJ2-7; possibly TRBD1 for D (5 bases). Germline CDR1 is SGDLS and CDR2 is YYNGEE. Trimming shortened V by 4 bases and J by 2 bases, and 13 bases separated the two germline ends. CDR3 size: 14 residues. The CDR3 sequence: CASSHTQGAYEQYF. The CDR3 DNA sequence: TGTGCCAGCAGCCACACTCAGGGTGCCTACGAGCAGTACTTC.

This clone was found once. The chain carries TRBV6-4 and TRBJ2-1; TRBD1 aligns across 8 bases. This CDR3 contains 14 residues. V dropped 5 bases and J dropped 8; count of bases not matched to a gene: 8. Germline V lookup: CDR1 MRHNA, CDR2 SNTAGT. CDR3 nucleotides: TGTGCCAGCAGTATCGGACAGGGCAGCGATGAGCAGTTCTTC. It yields the protein CASSIGQGSDEQFF.

The rearrangement links TRBV19 to TRBJ1-6; D remains ambiguous. V was clipped by 8 bases and J by 12 bases, with 20 bases between them. CDR1 is LNHDA and CDR2 is SQIVND in the germline V gene (reference sequence). The CDR3 length is 14 residues. The CDR3 coding sequence is TGTGCCAGTCGAGCGGCGGACTTCACGGGACCCCTCCACTTT. It encodes CASRAADFTGPLHF.

The rearrangement joins TRBV5-1 to TRBJ2-5; 7 bases agree with TRBD2. Germline CDR1 reads SGHRS; CDR2 reads YFSETQ. The CDR3 is made up of 16 amino acids. The V segment lost 4 bases and the J segment 5 bases; nucleotides outside the gene matches: 14. This CDR3 reads CASSPRTRSPAETQYF. The CDR3 bases are TGCGCCAGCAGCCCCCGGACTAGGAGTCCTGCGGAGACCCAGTACTTC.

DNA of the CDR3: TGTGCCAGTAGTCCCCGAGGGGGAGTATTAAATAATTCACCCCTCCACTTT. It yields the protein CASSPRGGVLNNSPLHF. The chain links TRBV19 to TRBJ1-6; D is perhaps TRBD1 (6 bases). Germline CDR1 and CDR2: LNHDA and SQIVND (reference sequence). The CDR3 totals 17 residues. Trimming cost V 5 bases and J 5 bases, with 19 bases left between them.

This clone was observed once. This chain uses TRBV29-1 with TRBJ1-1; 7 nucleotides match TRBD1. Trimming removed 2 bases from V and 4 bases from J; junction bases left unmatched: 10. CDR3 length: 15 residues. Per germline, CDR1 SQVTM and CDR2 ANQGSEA. CDR3 nucleotides: TGCAGCGTTGAAAGGGGGGCAGGGGGAGGCACTGAAGCTTTCTTT. Translated, it gives CSVERGAGGGTEAFF.

The chain has TRBV11-2 and TRBJ2-2, with D perhaps being TRBD1 or TRBD2 (5 bases each). Trimming took off 1 base at V and 3 bases at J, with 9 bases between the two ends. The CDR3 sequence is 15 residues long. The germline gives CDR1 SGHAT, CDR2 FQNNGV. CDR3 sequence: CASSLAGRDTGELFF. The CDR3 nucleotides are TGTGCCAGCAGCTTAGCAGGGCGGGACACCGGGGAGCTGTTTTTT.

This clone was seen once. Different DNA sequences within this sample yield the same CDR3. The chain uses TRBV19 and TRBJ1-5; 10 bases agree with TRBD1. This CDR3 comprises 14 residues. CDR1 and CDR2 (germline): LNHDA, SQIVND (reference sequence). Germline trimming cut 3 bases from V and 5 bases from J; bases unmatched to any gene: 1. The chain's CDR3 is CASSIGTGDQPQHF. CDR3 coding DNA: TGTGCCAGTAGTATCGGGACAGGGGATCAGCCCCAGCATTTT.

V is TRBV30 and J is TRBJ1-5, with D unresolved. V dropped 3 bases and J dropped 3 bases, with 9 bases sitting between them. This CDR3 comprises 13 residues. Germline CDR1 is GTSNPN and CDR2 is SVGIG (reference sequence). CDR3 protein: CAWSAGFNQPQHF. The CDR3 nucleotides are TGTGCCTGGAGCGCAGGCTTCAATCAGCCCCAGCATTTT.

The sample holds one count of this clone. The V gene is TRBV13, the J gene TRBJ2-2, with 8 bases aligning to TRBD2. Germline V gives CDR1 PRHDT, CDR2 FYEKMQ (reference sequence). The length of the CDR3 is 17 residues. V lost 5 bases, J lost 2 bases, and 10 bases stayed unmatched. The CDR3 DNA follows: TGTGCCAGCAGCGCGCGGAGCGGGGGCTACAACACCGGGGAGCTGTTTTTT. This encodes CASSARSGGYNTGELFF.

The chain links TRBV4-3 to TRBJ1-5, with a tentative D call TRBD1 (5 bases). The CDR3 consists of 16 residues. The germline CDR1 and CDR2 sequences are LGHNA and YSLEER. Trimming stripped 4 bases from V and 7 bases from J, with 20 bases between. CDR3 protein: CASSLGYTPGSQPQHF. The CDR3 region has the DNA TGCGCCAGCAGCCTCGGATACACCCCAGGGAGCCAGCCCCAGCATTTT.

The chain combines TRBV28 with TRBJ1-1, with D perhaps TRBD1 (5 bases). This CDR3 has 14 residues. CDR1 is MDHEN and CDR2 is SYDVKM in the germline V gene. Trimming removed 2 bases from V and 3 bases from J, with 10 bases in between. CDR3 bases: TGTGCCAGCAGTTTAAGGACACCTTACACTGAAGCTTTCTTT. Translating gives CASSLRTPYTEAFF.

This clone was detected once. The J gene is TRBJ1-4, the V gene TRBV5-1; 7 bases fit TRBD1. The trim removed 4 bases at V and 3 bases at J, leaving 9 bases unmatched. CDR3 size: 16 residues. From germline, CDR1 is SGHRS and CDR2 YFSETQ. CDR3 protein: CASSRGQSPPNEKLFF. Here the CDR3 DNA reads TGCGCCAGCAGCCGGGGACAGTCGCCGCCTAATGAAAAACTGTTTTTT. Drawing the rest from reference TRBV5-1 and TRBJ1-4, the complete variable domain is KAGVTQTPRYLIKTRGQQVTLSCSPISGHRSVSWYQQTPGQGLQFLFEYFSETQRNKGNFPGRFSGRQFSNSRSEMNVSTLELGDSALYLCASSRGQSPPNEKLFFGSGTQLSVL.

The chain has TRBV30 and TRBJ1-5; TRBD1 is a possible D gene (5 bases). The CDR3 covers 16 residues. Germline CDR1 is GTSNPN and CDR2 is SVGIG (reference sequence). Trimming took off 5 bases at V and 0 bases at J, with 17 bases between the two ends. The CDR3: CAWGFGGVYSNQPQHF. In DNA form, the CDR3 reads TGTGCCTGGGGCTTTGGGGGGGTATATAGCAATCAGCCCCAGCATTTT.

A word on this clone: The sample holds other DNA sequences that translate to the same CDR3. The chain uses TRBV18 and TRBJ2-7; D uncertain. Germline CDR1 is KGHSH and CDR2 is LQKENI. Deletions cut 5 bases from V and 5 bases from J, with 10 bases between. The CDR3 runs 12 residues. This CDR3 reads CASSSAGNEQYF. CDR3 coding DNA: TGTGCCAGCTCATCCGCCGGAAACGAGCAGTACTTC.

The rearrangement links TRBV5-1 to TRBJ1-4; TRBD1 matches 8 bases. Germline V gives CDR1 SGHRS, CDR2 YFSETQ. The CDR3 covers 15 residues. Trimming at V came to 0 bases and at J to 6 bases, leaving 4 bases not matched to a gene. The CDR3 region is CASSLAAGGDEKLFF. CDR3 DNA sequence: TGCGCCAGCAGCTTGGCAGCAGGGGGCGATGAAAAACTGTTTTTT.

This clone was counted a single time. The V gene is TRBV18, the J gene TRBJ2-7; D remains ambiguous. Germline-derived CDR1 and CDR2 are KGHSH and LQKENI. This CDR3 region has 14 residues. Trimming left V 3 bases short and J 6 bases short, with 15 bases between. The CDR3 loop is CASSPEYTVTEQYF. The CDR3 DNA reads TGTGCCAGCTCACCCGAGTACACAGTCACCGAGCAGTACTTC.

The chain recombines TRBV7-3 with TRBJ1-1, with 7 bases aligning to TRBD1. The trim removed 4 bases at V and 0 bases at J, leaving 8 bases unmatched. CDR1 SGHTA and CDR2 FQGTGA come from the germline V gene. This CDR3 has 16 residues. The CDR3 bases are TGTGCCAGCAGCTCCCAGGGGGGTTTCATGAACACTGAAGCTTTCTTT. Translating it yields CASSSQGGFMNTEAFF. The full variable domain, in which reference TRBV7-3 and TRBJ1-1 provide the parts outside the CDR3, is GAGVSQTPSNKVTEKGKYVELRCDPISGHTALYWYRQSLGQGPEFLIYFQGTGAADDSGLPNDRFFAVRPEGSVSTLKIQRTERGDSAVYLCASSSQGGFMNTEAFFGQGTRLTVV.

The CDR3 bases are TGCGCCAGCAGCCACAAGGGTGGGACAGTCTATGGCTACACCTTC. Protein product: CASSHKGGTVYGYTF. This chain connects TRBV4-1 to TRBJ1-2; 7 bases are shared with TRBD1. Germline V gene sequence: CDR1 MGHRA, CDR2 YSYEKL. The length of the CDR3 is 15 residues. J gave up 4 bases and V 3 bases, and 8 bases lay outside the gene matches.

CDR3 nucleotides: TGTGCCAGCAGCTTAAATCCGGGGACGGGCCCCTACGAGCAGTACTTC. As protein: CASSLNPGTGPYEQYF. V gene TRBV11-2 combines with J gene TRBJ2-7; D possibly uses TRBD1 or TRBD2 (5 bases each). The CDR3 has 16 amino acids. V was trimmed by 2 bases and J by 2 bases, leaving 16 bases between them. Germline loops: CDR1 SGHAT, CDR2 FQNNGV.

The V call is TRBV6-6, the J call TRBJ1-5, with D perhaps matching TRBD1 (5 bases). The CDR3 has 16 amino acids. CDR1 MNHNY and CDR2 SVGAGI come from the germline V gene (reference sequence). V lost 4 bases and J lost 1, with 14 bases in between. CDR3 sequence: CASSSAGTGSNQPQHF. As DNA, the CDR3 is TGTGCCAGCAGTTCTGCCGGGACTGGGAGCAATCAGCCCCAGCATTTT.

Notes on this clone: Other DNA sequences in this specimen translate into the identical CDR3. V gene TRBV30 combines with J gene TRBJ1-5; D is unclear. Looked up from germline, CDR1 is GTSNPN and CDR2 is SVGIG (reference sequence). The germline V and J ends were trimmed by 0 bases and 0 bases, with 6 bases remaining between them. The CDR3 runs to 14 residues. The CDR3 protein is CAWSVGNSNQPQHF. CDR3 sequence (DNA): TGTGCCTGGAGTGTCGGGAATAGCAATCAGCCCCAGCATTTT.